A selection of T cell receptor beta chains follows, all from one sample in a study of T cell responses to AZD1222 COVID-19 vaccine. Some clones are missing from TCRdb's copy, which holds only in-frame ones; the method was immunoSEQ multiplex PCR. This sample has about 170,000 clones, with around 85% found just once. This specimen consisted of peripheral blood, obtained 28 days after the second AZD1222 dose. These receptors all stem from an adult who received the AZD1222 COVID-19 vaccine. The CDR3 runs from the conserved cysteine through the conserved F or W. The order of the fields is CDR3 DNA, CDR3 protein, V gene, D gene, J gene, clone size. A D gene is named only where the DNA matches it firmly. Only part of the rows carry a size: once, few, many, or a class if the clone is expanded.

TGTGCCAGCAGTGAAGCCGATGGCCCGGTCAGGGGAATCACAGATACGCAGTATTTT CASSEADGPVRGITDTQYF TRBV6-1 NA TRBJ2-3 NA
TGTGCCAGCAGTTTAACCACGGGACAGCCCCAGCATTTT CASSLTTGQPQHF TRBV12-3/TRBV12-4 NA TRBJ1-5 NA
TGTGCCAGCAGTAGACATGGACAGGGCGTATACGAGCAGTACTTC CASSRHGQGVYEQYF TRBV6-5 TRBD1 TRBJ2-7 NA
TGTGCCAGCAGCGGAGCTGTGGACACTGAAGCTTTCTTT CASSGAVDTEAFF TRBV7-2 NA TRBJ1-1 NA
TGTGCCAGTAGTATGGGGAACACTGAAGCTTTCTTT CASSMGNTEAFF TRBV19 NA TRBJ1-1 NA
TGTGCCAGCAGCCTTTCGTTTGCGAACACCGGGGAGCTGTTTTTT CASSLSFANTGELFF TRBV6-5 NA TRBJ2-2 once
TGTGCCAGCAGCTCACTCCCACAGTTGATGGGCAATCAGCCCCAGCATTTT CASSSLPQLMGNQPQHF TRBV5-8 NA TRBJ1-5 NA
TGCGCCAGCAGCTTGGCCGGGACAGGCCATGGAAACACCATATATTTT CASSLAGTGHGNTIYF TRBV5-1 TRBD1 TRBJ1-3 NA
TGCGCCAGCAGCTTGGATCTTATCGGTAACTATGGCTACACCTTC CASSLDLIGNYGYTF TRBV5-1 NA TRBJ1-2 once
TGTGCCAGCAGCCGAGCCGGGGGGCCGGTTCAGCCCCAGCATTTT CASSRAGGPVQPQHF TRBV5-8 NA TRBJ1-5 NA
TGTGCCTGGAGCGGGGGGGGGCGCCGGGAGACCCAGTACTTC CAWSGGGRRETQYF TRBV30 TRBD2 TRBJ2-5 NA
TGTGCCATCAGTGAGTTGGGACAGGGGACAGATGGCTACACCTTC CAISELGQGTDGYTF TRBV10-3 TRBD1 TRBJ1-2 NA
TGTGCCAGCAGCTTGCTACAGGGGAGCATCTCTAACTATGGCTACACCTTC CASSLLQGSISNYGYTF TRBV5-5 TRBD1 TRBJ1-2 NA
TGTGCCAGTATGATTGGTTGGGGGGACACTGAAGCTTTCTTT CASMIGWGDTEAFF TRBV19 NA TRBJ1-1 NA
TGTGCCAGCAGCGTAAGTAGCAGATCTAGCACAGATACGCAGTATTTT CASSVSSRSSTDTQYF TRBV9 NA TRBJ2-3 NA
TGTGCCAGCAGCCAAGTAAGCGATCAGCCCCAGCATTTT CASSQVSDQPQHF TRBV3-1/TRBV3-2 NA TRBJ1-5 NA
TGTGCCAGCAGCTCCCAATCTGGGGCCAACGTCCTGACTTTC CASSSQSGANVLTF TRBV6-5 NA TRBJ2-6 NA
TGTGCCAGCAGCTTAGTAACGACTCCGATCTTC CASSLVTTPIF TRBV7-8 NA TRBJ1-2 NA
TGCGCCAGCAGCCAAGAAAGAGGAGAGACCCAGTACTTC CASSQERGETQYF TRBV4-1 NA TRBJ2-5 NA
TGCGCCAGCAGGGTGACCGGAGGCGACGAGCAGTACTTC CASRVTGGDEQYF TRBV5-1 NA TRBJ2-7 NA
TGTGCCAGCAGTGAGCTAACATTGGGGTACAATGAGCAGTTCTTC CASSELTLGYNEQFF TRBV2 NA TRBJ2-1 NA
TGCGCCAGCAGCCAAGATAGGGGATACCACTATGGCTACACCTTC CASSQDRGYHYGYTF TRBV4-1 NA TRBJ1-2 few
TGTGCCAGCAGTGGTTCCGAGGGAGTCCCTGGAAACACCATATATTTT CASSGSEGVPGNTIYF TRBV2 NA TRBJ1-3 NA
TGCGCCAGCAGCCAAGATAGCCGGGGGGGACCCCAAGAGACCCAGTACTTC CASSQDSRGGPQETQYF TRBV4-1 TRBD2 TRBJ2-5 NA
TGTGCCAGCAGCCAAGTATACAGGGGCAACTATGGCTACACCTTC CASSQVYRGNYGYTF TRBV4-2 TRBD1 TRBJ1-2 NA
TGTGCCAGCAGTGAAGGTCAGGGGTTGCCAGATACGCAGTATTTT CASSEGQGLPDTQYF TRBV6-1 NA TRBJ2-3 NA
TGCGCCAGCAGCCAACACGGGACAGGACTCCCCTACGAGCAGTACTTC CASSQHGTGLPYEQYF TRBV4-1 TRBD1 TRBJ2-7 NA
TGCGCCAGCAGCGCCTCGCCTAGCGGGGGGGCGGGAGAGACCCAGTACTTC CASSASPSGGAGETQYF TRBV5-1 TRBD2 TRBJ2-5 NA
TGTGCCAGCAGACAGGGTGTGGTTGAGAATTCACCCCTCCACTTT CASRQGVVENSPLHF TRBV5-4 NA TRBJ1-6 NA
TGTGCCAGCAGGGACAGGGTCGCCGGAAACACCATATATTTT CASRDRVAGNTIYF TRBV2 TRBD1 TRBJ1-3 NA
TGTGCCAGCAGTTTCGGGACGGCAAACTCTGGAAACACCATATATTTT CASSFGTANSGNTIYF TRBV6-5 NA TRBJ1-3 NA
TGTGCCAGCACCTCAACCGAGGGACGGGGGGCCCTCCACTTT CASTSTEGRGALHF TRBV5-4 NA TRBJ1-6 few
TGTGCCACCCCGGGACAGGGGTTCCCTAACTATGGCTACACCTTC CATPGQGFPNYGYTF TRBV6-5 TRBD1 TRBJ1-2 NA
TGTGCCAGCAGCCGAGACTTATATGGCTACACCTTC CASSRDLYGYTF TRBV12-3/TRBV12-4 NA TRBJ1-2 NA
TGTGCCAGCAGACTACAGGGGTTCACTGAAGCTTTCTTT CASRLQGFTEAFF TRBV12-3/TRBV12-4 TRBD1 TRBJ1-1 NA
TGTGCCACCAGCAGAGATCCGGGACCAAATAATTCACCCCTCCACTTT CATSRDPGPNNSPLHF TRBV15 NA TRBJ1-6 NA
TGTGCCTGGAGTGTGCAGGGAGTGCAGACCCAGTACTTC CAWSVQGVQTQYF TRBV30 NA TRBJ2-5 NA
TGTGCCAGCAGCTACCGACTAGCGGGGGGTCAAGAGACCCAGTACTTC CASSYRLAGGQETQYF TRBV4-2 TRBD2 TRBJ2-5 NA
TGTGCCAGCAGTCAGGTTTACACTGAAGCTTTCTTT CASSQVYTEAFF TRBV7-9 NA TRBJ1-1 once
TGTGCCAGTAGTATCTGGGACAGGGATTCTGGCTACACCTTC CASSIWDRDSGYTF TRBV19 TRBD1 TRBJ1-2 NA
TGCGCCAGCAGCAAGTTATTCGCCCAAGAGACCCAGTACTTC CASSKLFAQETQYF TRBV4-1 NA TRBJ2-5 NA
TGTGCCAGCAGCTTGGCTGACCCCTATAGCAATCAGCCCCAGCATTTT CASSLADPYSNQPQHF TRBV5-6 NA TRBJ1-5 NA
TGCAGTGCGGCCTCCGGGGGGGCACCCCGCTTC CSAASGGAPRF TRBV20-1 TRBD2 TRBJ2-4 NA
TGTGCCAGCAGTTTATCTGACCAAAACGAGCAGTACTTC CASSLSDQNEQYF TRBV27 NA TRBJ2-7 NA
TGTGCCAGCAGCCGTATGACAGGGGGCGCCCCAAGGGACACTGAAGCTTTCTTT CASSRMTGGAPRDTEAFF TRBV5-6 TRBD1 TRBJ1-1 NA
TGTGCCACCAGCAGAGCCGGGACACACTCTGGAAACACCATATATTTT CATSRAGTHSGNTIYF TRBV15 NA TRBJ1-3 once
TGTGCCAGCAGTTACTCGTCGGACTACGAGCAGTACTTC CASSYSSDYEQYF TRBV6-5 NA TRBJ2-7 NA
TGTGCCAGCAGCGTAGCTCTAGGGCCCGAGCGGGGGGGTGAGCAGTTCTTC CASSVALGPERGGEQFF TRBV9 TRBD2 TRBJ2-1 NA
TGTGCCAGCAGCTTGTATATGCGGGGGGGTGAAAATGAGCAGTTCTTC CASSLYMRGGENEQFF TRBV5-4 TRBD2 TRBJ2-1 NA
TGTGCCAGTACTTGGTCTTCCGACCAGATCTATGGCTACACCTTC CASTWSSDQIYGYTF TRBV19 NA TRBJ1-2 NA
TGTGCCAGCAGCTTATCAAGGGGGGCCTCTGACGAGCAGTACTTC CASSLSRGASDEQYF TRBV13 NA TRBJ2-7 NA
TGTGCCAGTAGTAACCGACGGGGGCGCACGGGAGCAGATACGCAGTATTTT CASSNRRGRTGADTQYF TRBV19 NA TRBJ2-3 NA
TGTGCCAGCAGCCCAGGACGGGGACAGACCTACTATGGCTACACCTTC CASSPGRGQTYYGYTF TRBV3-1/TRBV3-2 TRBD1 TRBJ1-2 NA
TGCAGCGTTGCAACGAGCGGGGAGCTGTTTTTT CSVATSGELFF TRBV29-1 NA TRBJ2-2 NA